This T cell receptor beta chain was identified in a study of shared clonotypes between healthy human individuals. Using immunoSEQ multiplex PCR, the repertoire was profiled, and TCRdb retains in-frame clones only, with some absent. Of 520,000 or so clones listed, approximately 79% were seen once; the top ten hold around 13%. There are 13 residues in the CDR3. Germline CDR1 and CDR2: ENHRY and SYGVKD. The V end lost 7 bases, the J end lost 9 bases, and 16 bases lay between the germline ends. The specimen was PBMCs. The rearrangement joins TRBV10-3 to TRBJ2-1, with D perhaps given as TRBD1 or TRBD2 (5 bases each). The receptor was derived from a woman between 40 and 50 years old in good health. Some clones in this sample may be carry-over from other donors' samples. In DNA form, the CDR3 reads TGTGCCATCAAAACGAGGGACGCGGGTGAGCAGTTCTTC. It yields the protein CAIKTRDAGEQFF.